This T cell receptor (beta chain) was documented in a study of CD8+ T cells in alopecia areata. Overall study context: After 6 to 18 months of tofacitinib, follow-up continued 6 months off drug.

Germline trimming cut 1 base from V and 8 bases from J; bases unmatched to any gene: 12. Germline lookup yields CDR1 LNHNV and CDR2 YYDKDF (reference sequence). The CDR3 has 16 amino acids. Noted treatment: oral pan-JAK inhibitor, 5-10 mg twice daily. Sequencing relied on a cDNA template that was reverse transcribed from extracted RNA. This table comes from immunoSEQ multiplex PCR, and its TCRdb copy is limited to in-frame clones, with some not included. Among some 98,000 clones listed, 60% to 75% were seen once. This clone was counted a single time. The TCR sequence derives from a human donor with alopecia areata. The V gene is TRBV15, the J gene TRBJ1-1, with 8 bases identical to TRBD1. The material sequenced was CD8+ T cells sorted from blood, taken at week 4, from a patient treated with tofacitinib. This chain's CDR3 is CATSRASTGALREAFF. The CDR3, as DNA: TGTGCCACCAGCAGAGCCTCGACAGGGGCTCTGAGAGAAGCTTTCTTT.